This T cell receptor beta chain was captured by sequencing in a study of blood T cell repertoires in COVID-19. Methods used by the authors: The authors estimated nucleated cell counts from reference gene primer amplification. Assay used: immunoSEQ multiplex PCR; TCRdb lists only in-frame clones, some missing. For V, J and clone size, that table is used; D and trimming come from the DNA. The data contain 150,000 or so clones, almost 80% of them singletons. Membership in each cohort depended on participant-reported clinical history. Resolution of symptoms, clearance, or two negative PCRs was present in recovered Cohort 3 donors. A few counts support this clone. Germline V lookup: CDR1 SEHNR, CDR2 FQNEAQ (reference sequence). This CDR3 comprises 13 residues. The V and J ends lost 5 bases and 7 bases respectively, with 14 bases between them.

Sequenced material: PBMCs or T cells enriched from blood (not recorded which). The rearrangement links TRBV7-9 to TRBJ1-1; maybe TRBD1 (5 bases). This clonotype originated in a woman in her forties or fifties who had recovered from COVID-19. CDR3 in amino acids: CASSVDLTVEAFF. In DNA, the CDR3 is TGTGCCAGCAGCGTAGACTTGACAGTTGAAGCTTTCTTT. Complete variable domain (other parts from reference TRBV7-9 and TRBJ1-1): DTGVSQNPRHKITKRGQNVTFRCDPISEHNRLYWYRQTLGQGPEFLTYFQNEAQLEKSRLLSDRFSAERPKGSFSTLEIQRTEQGDSAMYLCASSVDLTVEAFFGQGTRLTVV.